Listed below are T cell receptor beta chains from one sample, sequenced in a study of CXCR3-negative and CXCR3-positive naive CD8 T cells. TCRdb re-analyzed the 5' RACE reads; it lists each CDR3 protein once, without DNA. This sample lists about 28,000 distinct CDR3 sequences; its ten largest clones have approximately 10%. The sequenced material came from memory CD8+ T cells from blood. The receptors were gathered from a human donor in good health. Some clones in this sample may be carry-over from other donors' samples. The CDR3 runs from the conserved cysteine through the conserved F or W. Expanded clones get a size class; other rows say once, few or many, or leave the size out.

J gene	V gene	clone size	CDR3 protein
TRBJ2-7	TRBV6-5	NA	CASSSTGEEQYF
TRBJ1-1	TRBV29-1	NA	CSVWAQQAPEAFF
TRBJ2-7	TRBV9	NA	CASSGETVSYEQYF
TRBJ1-1	TRBV7-9	NA	CASSHQTNTEAFF
TRBJ2-1	TRBV4-3	NA	CASSQDDSGGRLLYNEQLF
TRBJ2-3	TRBV28	NA	CASSSGTVDTDTQYF
TRBJ2-6	TRBV4-2	NA	CASSQVGGYLSGANVLTF
TRBJ2-2	TRBV7-3	NA	CASSPLAGGPYGTGELFF
TRBJ2-1	TRBV7-3	NA	CASSFGQHNEQFF
TRBJ1-1	TRBV20-1	NA	CSAGGTGHTEAFF
TRBJ2-7	TRBV3-1	NA	CASSLDSGNEQYF
TRBJ2-1	TRBV9	NA	CASSVAGSVLNEQFF
TRBJ2-7	TRBV20-1	NA	CSASPSWGYEQYF
TRBJ1-4	TRBV7-2	NA	CASSLLGFGQGKEKLFF
TRBJ2-7	TRBV7-9	NA	CASSSRGGQGADEQYF
TRBJ2-3	TRBV7-3	NA	CASSSAMTSGGHIPPHTDTQYF
TRBJ2-1	TRBV4-2	NA	CASSQEGETSGGFEEQFF
TRBJ2-3	TRBV20-1	NA	CSARDFPGGSTDTQYF
TRBJ1-2	TRBV11-2	NA	CASSLVGGVLYGYTF
TRBJ2-3	TRBV11-2	NA	CASSLTAKDTQYF
TRBJ2-5	TRBV11-2	NA	CASSSRGETQYF
TRBJ2-3	TRBV20-1	NA	CSAPIGEVAGEQTDTQYF
TRBJ1-1	TRBV6-5	NA	CASSQDRNTEAFF
TRBJ2-1	TRBV20-1	NA	CSARDRSSSYNEQFF
TRBJ2-7	TRBV5-5	NA	CASSHQAFYEQYF
TRBJ2-2	TRBV7-6	NA	CASSLGGIGELFF
TRBJ1-4	TRBV3-1	NA	CASSFHNSDSPGEKLFF
TRBJ2-1	TRBV27	NA	CASSFGNEQFF
TRBJ1-2	TRBV10-3	NA	CAISEDGQGGYGYTF
TRBJ2-7	TRBV20-1	NA	CSAENLEGISYEQYF
TRBJ2-5	TRBV11-2	NA	CASSLDPEYQETQYF
TRBJ2-7	TRBV25-1	medium-sized	CASSATGSYEQYF
TRBJ2-7	TRBV5-1	NA	CASSLEPGSYEQYF
TRBJ2-5	TRBV6-2/TRBV6-3	medium-sized	CASAERSGETQYF
TRBJ1-1	TRBV11-2	NA	CASSRTTNTEAFF
TRBJ2-7	TRBV6-2/TRBV6-3	NA	CASSPYYEQYF
TRBJ2-7	TRBV25-1	NA	CASSDRGEQYF
TRBJ2-4	TRBV12-3/TRBV12-4	NA	CASTPPGVGGNIQYF
TRBJ2-1	TRBV13	NA	CASSLGLAGGYNEQFF
TRBJ2-5	TRBV10-3	NA	CAISEWTGPETQYF
TRBJ2-2	TRBV29-1	NA	CSVVGEKNANTGELFF
TRBJ2-1	TRBV5-1	NA	CASSSGLAGNEQFF
TRBJ2-1	TRBV12-3/TRBV12-4	NA	CASGRLGGGGADNEQFF
TRBJ2-3	TRBV5-1	NA	CASSLNTDTQYF
TRBJ1-1	TRBV13	NA	CASSLGPLNTEAFF
TRBJ2-2	TRBV6-4	NA	CASSDSGTTGELFF
TRBJ2-3	TRBV5-5	NA	CASSLYSPRTDTQYF
TRBJ2-5	TRBV5-6	NA	CASSLGASGQKETQYF
TRBJ1-2	TRBV6-2/TRBV6-3	NA	CASRPSTGGGYGYTF
TRBJ1-1	TRBV7-9	NA	CASSLTAGNTEAFF
TRBJ2-7	TRBV29-1	NA	CSVIHRDPSSYEQYF
TRBJ2-1	TRBV28	medium-sized	CASSRRRNEQFF
TRBJ1-1	TRBV5-1	NA	CASTGRSNTEAFF
TRBJ1-2	TRBV7-8	NA	CASSAGRGVSYGYTF
TRBJ2-7	TRBV7-6	NA	CASSFSTYSTYEQYF
TRBJ2-7	TRBV7-9	NA	CASSRPGGDEQYF
TRBJ2-3	TRBV28	NA	CASSFETGKDTQYF